This T cell receptor beta chain emerged from a study of CD8 T cells in ankylosing spondylitis. Overall study findings and caveats: Reportedly, disease-linked clones are significantly enriched in ankylosing spondylitis patients' matched synovial fluid. Earlier studies detected some motif variants in reactive arthritis synovial fluid and blood. As for the disease-linked clones, they showed a CD8+ phenotype and occurred at relatively low frequencies in peripheral blood.

TCRdb called the 5' RACE reads again in MiXCR, with one record for every CDR3 protein. The sample records some 130,000 distinct CDR3 sequences, 7% to 8% being singletons. This clonotype was detected ten times or more. Its antigen remains unidentified. CDR3 size: 18 residues. Germline CDR1 SGHDN, CDR2 FVKESK. Unmatched junction bases numbered 12, after V lost 2 bases and J lost 3 bases. This chain connects TRBV14 to TRBJ2-3; 9 nucleotides align to TRBD2. The material sequenced was blood, either unsorted or a sorted T cell fraction (not recorded which). The source is a female donor with ankylosing spondylitis or in good health (not recorded which). The CDR3 reads CASSQIPFGGGETDTQYF. In nucleotides, the CDR3 is TGTGCCAGCAGCCAAATCCCGTTCGGCGGGGGGGAAACAGATACGCAGTATTTT.